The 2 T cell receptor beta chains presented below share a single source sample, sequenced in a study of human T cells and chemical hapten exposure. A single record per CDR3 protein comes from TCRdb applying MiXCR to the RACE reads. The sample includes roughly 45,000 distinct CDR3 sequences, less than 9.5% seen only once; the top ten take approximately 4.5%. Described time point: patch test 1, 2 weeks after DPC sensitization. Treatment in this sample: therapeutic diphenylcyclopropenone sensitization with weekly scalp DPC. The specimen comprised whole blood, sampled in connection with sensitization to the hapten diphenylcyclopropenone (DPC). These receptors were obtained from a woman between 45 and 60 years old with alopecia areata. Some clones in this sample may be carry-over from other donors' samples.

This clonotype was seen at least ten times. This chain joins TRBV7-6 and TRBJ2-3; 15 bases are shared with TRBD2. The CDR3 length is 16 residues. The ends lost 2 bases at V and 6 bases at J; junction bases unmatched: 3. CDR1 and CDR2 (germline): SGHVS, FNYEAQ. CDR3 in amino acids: CASSLRTSGRADTQYF. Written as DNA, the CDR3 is TGTGCCAGCAGCTTAAGGACTAGCGGGAGGGCGGATACGCAGTATTTT.

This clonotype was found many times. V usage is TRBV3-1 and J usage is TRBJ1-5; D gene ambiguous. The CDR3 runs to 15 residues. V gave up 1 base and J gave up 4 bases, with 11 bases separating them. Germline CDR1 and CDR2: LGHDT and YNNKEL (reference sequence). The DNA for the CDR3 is TGTGCCAGCAGCCAAGGAGCGGGATTTAATCAGCCCCAGCATTTT. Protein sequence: CASSQGAGFNQPQHF.